A single sample gave rise to the 20 T cell receptor beta chains below, sequenced in a study of spatial heterogeneity in lung cancer. From the 5' RACE reads, TCRdb called clonotypes with MiXCR, one entry per CDR3 protein. The sample gives about 10,000 distinct CDR3 sequences, around 23% of which show up once; around 3.6% is in the top ten. Time point: blood at routine non-recurrence follow-up after resection. The specimen was PBMCs, collected at follow-up. All receptors derive from a female donor with early-stage non-small cell lung cancer.

The chain has TRBV3-1 and TRBJ2-4; tentatively, D is TRBD1 (5 bases). The germline V gene encodes CDR1 LGHDT and CDR2 YNNKEL (reference sequence). V shed 4 bases and J shed 8 bases, with 15 bases lying between them. CDR3 length: 14 amino acids. The CDR3 DNA is TGTGCCAGCAGCCCGACAGTGCCGGTCCACATTCAGTACTTC. Amino acids: CASSPTVPVHIQYF.

This clonotype was counted only a few times. The CDR3 spells CASRGGATSGNTIYF. CDR3 coding DNA: TGTGCCAGCCGGGGAGGGGCGACCTCTGGAAACACCATATATTTT. This chain connects TRBV7-2 to TRBJ1-3; D possibly corresponds to TRBD1 (5 bases). Germline assignment: CDR1 SGHTA and CDR2 FQGNSA. The CDR3 consists of 15 residues. V lost 8 bases and J 0 bases, leaving 14 bases between the germline ends.

This clonotype is termed medium-sized (0.01 to 0.1%). The chain couples TRBV10-2 to TRBJ2-1; D gene ambiguous. The CDR3 spans 13 residues. Germline V gives CDR1 WSHSY, CDR2 SAAADI. The germline V and J ends were trimmed by 2 bases and 4 bases, with 6 bases remaining between them. CDR3 amino acids: CASSETLYNEQFF. DNA for the CDR3: TGCGCCAGCAGTGAGACACTTTACAATGAGCAGTTCTTC.

The sample holds a few counts of this clonotype. The chain carries TRBV5-6 and TRBJ1-1; possible D gene TRBD1, 5 bases. Trimming took 4 bases from V and 6 from J, leaving 16 bases between them. CDR1 is SGHDT and CDR2 is YYEEEE in the germline V gene. CDR3 length equals 14 residues. CDR3 sequence (DNA): TGTGCCAGCAGCACCGGGACCGCCGGGGCTGAAGCTTTCTTT. Translation: CASSTGTAGAEAFF.

This clonotype has more than one count but fewer than ten. V is TRBV19 and J is TRBJ1-5, with D possibly TRBD1 on 5 matching bases. The CDR3 is 14 amino acids. The germline V gene encodes CDR1 LNHDA and CDR2 SQIVND (reference sequence). The V and J ends lost 4 bases and 5 bases respectively, with 12 bases between them. The CDR3 DNA is TGTGCCAGTAGTAGGGGACTAGTGGATCAGCCCCAGCATTTT. Protein sequence: CASSRGLVDQPQHF.

The genes are TRBV7-2 and TRBJ2-7; TRBD2 aligns across 8 bases. The germline V gene encodes CDR1 SGHTA and CDR2 FQGNSA. This CDR3 has 14 amino acids. Germline trimming cut 2 bases from V and 5 bases from J; bases unmatched to any gene: 5. CDR3 coding DNA: TGTGCCAGCAGCTTAATAGGGACTAGAAACGAGCAGTACTTC. The encoded protein is CASSLIGTRNEQYF.

This chain joins TRBV9 and TRBJ2-5; TRBD2 matches at 8 bases. Per germline, CDR1 SGDLS and CDR2 YYNGEE. CDR3 length: 16 residues. The V gene end was trimmed by 0 bases and the J gene end by 5 bases; junction bases not matched to a gene: 9. The CDR3 region has the DNA TGTGCCAGCAGCGTAGTTTCCAGCGGGAGAGGCGAGACCCAGTACTTC. It is translated as CASSVVSSGRGETQYF. The full variable domain, its missing parts supplied by reference TRBV9 and TRBJ2-5, is DSGVTQTPKHLITATGQRVTLRCSPRSGDLSVYWYQQSLDQGLQFLIQYYNGEERAKGNILERFSAQQFPDLHSELNLSSLELGDSALYFCASSVVSSGRGETQYFGPGTRLLVL.

This clonotype was observed a handful of times. The chain recombines TRBV20-1 with TRBJ2-6; D not certain. Germline V gene lookup returns CDR1 DFQATT and CDR2 SNEGSKA (reference sequence). This CDR3 has 15 residues. Trimming took 2 bases from V and 2 from J, leaving 10 bases between them. The CDR3 DNA reads TGCAGTGCTAGACAGGAAATGACTGGGGCCAACGTCCTGACTTTC. Protein product: CSARQEMTGANVLTF.

The sample holds a few counts of this clonotype. The gene calls are TRBV5-1 and TRBJ2-2; D remains ambiguous. Germline V lookup: CDR1 SGHRS, CDR2 YFSETQ. V shed 3 bases and J shed 4 bases, with 10 bases lying between them. This CDR3 is built from 14 residues. CDR3 sequence (DNA): TGCGCCAGCAGCTCGGTTCAGGTCACCGGGGAGCTGTTTTTT. It translates to CASSSVQVTGELFF.

Judged by abundance, this clonotype is medium-sized. V is TRBV7-9 and J is TRBJ2-1, with 8 bases fitting TRBD1. After removal of 4 bases from V and 6 bases from J, the junction contained 14 bases not matched to a gene. The germline CDR1 and CDR2 sequences are SEHNR and FQNEAQ (reference sequence). The CDR3 is 17 residues long. CDR3 nucleotides: TGTGCCAGCAGCTCTAGAGGAGGACAGGGAGTGATCAATGAGCAGTTCTTC. Translating gives CASSSRGGQGVINEQFF.

The gene calls are TRBV6-5 and TRBJ2-7; D possibly corresponds to TRBD1 (6 bases). This CDR3 contains 15 residues. Between the trimmed V and J ends, which lost 1 base and 2 bases, there was a span of 12 bases. From germline, CDR1 is MNHEY and CDR2 SVGAGI. This CDR3 is CASSYLPGQPYEQYF. CDR3 in DNA: TGTGCCAGCAGTTACTTGCCGGGACAACCCTACGAGCAGTACTTC.

V gene TRBV29-1 combines with J gene TRBJ2-3; unclear D gene. Germline assignment: CDR1 SQVTM and CDR2 ANQGSEA. The CDR3 consists of 14 residues. Trimming pared 4 bases from V and 0 bases from J, leaving 11 bases between. CDR3: CSVAWQSSTDTQYF. Here the CDR3 DNA reads TGCAGCGTTGCTTGGCAGTCTAGCACAGATACGCAGTATTTT.

In this sample, this clonotype is medium-sized. V is TRBV4-1 and J is TRBJ2-1; D may be TRBD2 (5 bases). V dropped 3 bases and J dropped 5 bases, with 11 bases sitting between them. Germline CDR1 MGHRA, CDR2 YSYEKL. This CDR3 spans 14 amino acids. The CDR3, as DNA: TGCGCCAGCAGCCACTCCGGGGTAGACAATGAGCAGTTCTTC. It encodes CASSHSGVDNEQFF.

This chain uses TRBV29-1 with TRBJ2-5, with a possible D match to TRBD2 (6 bases). With 6 bases removed from V and 2 bases from J, the gap between germline ends came to 16 bases. CDR3 length equals 14 residues. Germline values: CDR1 SQVTM, CDR2 ANQGSEA. CDR3 in amino acids: CSVPEGQGQETQYF. The CDR3, as DNA: TGCAGCGTACCGGAGGGGCAGGGTCAAGAGACCCAGTACTTC.

This clonotype was counted a few times. V and J are TRBV5-4 and TRBJ1-3, with no clear D. The CDR3 totals 14 residues. Per the germline V gene, CDR1 is SGHNT and CDR2 is YYREEE (reference sequence). Trimming took off 1 base at V and 5 bases at J, with 10 bases between the two ends. The CDR3 loop is CASSLSGIRNTIYF. For the CDR3, the DNA is TGTGCCAGCAGCTTGTCAGGCATTAGAAACACCATATATTTT.

The table lists this clonotype with a few counts. The chain is built from TRBV28 and TRBJ2-7; D is unclear. This CDR3 contains 12 residues. The germline CDR1 and CDR2 sequences are MDHEN and SYDVKM. The V and J ends lost 1 base and 7 bases respectively, with 8 bases between them. DNA for the CDR3: TGTGCCAGCAGTTTATTGTTGGGGGAGCAGTACTTC. This sequence encodes CASSLLLGEQYF.

The genes are TRBV29-1 and TRBJ1-2, with D unresolved. The germline V and J ends were trimmed by 7 bases and 4 bases, with 16 bases remaining between them. Germline lookup yields CDR1 SQVTM and CDR2 ANQGSEA. The CDR3 is 13 amino acids. The CDR3 loop reads CSAIRPQSYGYTF. The CDR3 nucleotides are TGCAGCGCGATTCGGCCTCAGAGCTATGGCTACACCTTC.

This clonotype was observed a handful of times. The chain is built from TRBV20-1 and TRBJ1-2, with D hard to call. The CDR3 sequence is 14 residues long. Germline V gene sequence: CDR1 DFQATT, CDR2 SNEGSKA (reference sequence). Trimming removed 5 bases from V and 3 bases from J, with 16 bases in between. The CDR3 DNA reads TGCAGTGCTCGCCCCCCCGCACGCGACTATGGCTACACCTTC. Amino acids: CSARPPARDYGYTF.

The sample holds a few counts of this clonotype. The chain has TRBV10-3 and TRBJ2-3; 8 bases are a match to TRBD2. The length of the CDR3 is 17 residues. V shed 0 bases, J shed 2 bases, and the junction held 7 bases outside the gene matches. Germline lookup yields CDR1 ENHRY and CDR2 SYGVKD. The CDR3, as DNA: TGTGCCATCAGTGAGTCGATATCTAGCGGGTCCACAGATACGCAGTATTTT. This gives the protein CAISESISSGSTDTQYF.

This CDR3 reads CASSLNSGPGGRETQYF. As DNA, the CDR3 is TGTGCCAGCAGCTTAAATTCTGGGCCAGGGGGCCGAGAGACCCAGTACTTC. The rearrangement uses TRBV7-3 and TRBJ2-5; TRBD1 agrees at 8 bases. V lost 1 base and J lost 4; bases outside the gene matches: 11. The CDR3 runs 17 residues. Per the germline V gene, CDR1 is SGHTA and CDR2 is FQGTGA. The entire variable domain, with the rest obtained from reference TRBV7-3 and TRBJ2-5, is as follows: GAGVSQTPSNKVTEKGKYVELRCDPISGHTALYWYRQSLGQGPEFLIYFQGTGAADDSGLPNDRFFAVRPEGSVSTLKIQRTERGDSAVYLCASSLNSGPGGRETQYFGPGTRLLVL.